Below are 10 T cell receptor beta chains sequenced from a single sample in a study of blood T cell repertoires in COVID-19. This table comes from immunoSEQ multiplex PCR, and its TCRdb copy is limited to in-frame clones, with some not included. The sample includes about 81,000 clones, about nine tenths seen only once; the top ten take 1.9%. Specimen: peripheral blood. Receptor source: a woman aged 45-65 years in a cohort sampled during active COVID-19.

The gene calls are TRBV4-1 and TRBJ2-3; maybe TRBD2 (5 bases). The CDR3 has 17 residues. CDR1 is MGHRA, CDR2 YSYEKL, per germline. Trimming pared 0 bases from V and 0 bases from J, leaving 13 bases between. The CDR3 protein is CASSQERGLGSTDTQYF. The CDR3 nucleotides are TGCGCCAGCAGCCAAGAACGAGGGTTAGGAAGCACAGATACGCAGTATTTT.

V and J are TRBV29-1 and TRBJ1-3; 7 bases are a match to TRBD1. J gave up 1 base and V 4 bases, and 10 bases lay outside the gene matches. Germline lookup yields CDR1 SQVTM and CDR2 ANQGSEA. The CDR3 runs 16 residues. CDR3 sequence (DNA): TGCAGCGTTGCGGCAGGGGGATCTGGTTCTGGAAACACCATATATTTT. Its translation is CSVAAGGSGSGNTIYF.

The V gene is TRBV6-1, the J gene TRBJ2-1, with D tentatively TRBD1 (6 bases). CDR1 and CDR2 from the germline V gene are MNHNS and SASEGT. Trimming stripped 3 bases from V and 5 bases from J, with 11 bases between. This CDR3 has 14 residues. CDR3 sequence reads: CASSEDYRDNEQFF. The CDR3 bases are TGTGCCAGCAGTGAGGATTACAGGGACAATGAGCAGTTCTTC.

The chain is built from TRBV19 and TRBJ1-5, with D perhaps TRBD1 (5 bases). The CDR3 length is 15 residues. From germline, CDR1 is LNHDA and CDR2 SQIVND (reference sequence). V gave up 4 bases and J gave up 6 bases, with 16 bases separating them. In nucleotides, the CDR3 is TGTGCCAGTAGTAGGGACGGGGAGGCGGGTCAGCCCCAGCATTTT. Translated: CASSRDGEAGQPQHF.

This chain's CDR3 is CASTSGLLDEQFF. CDR3 nucleotide sequence: TGTGCCAGCACCAGCGGCCTTTTGGATGAGCAGTTCTTC. The chain couples TRBV28 to TRBJ2-1; tentatively, D is TRBD2 (5 bases). This CDR3 has 13 amino acids. In germline, CDR1 is MDHEN, CDR2 SYDVKM. The V and J ends lost 7 bases and 8 bases respectively, with 15 bases between them.

V gene TRBV7-2 combines with J gene TRBJ2-7; 7 bases agree with TRBD1. Germline V lookup: CDR1 SGHTA, CDR2 FQGNSA. The CDR3 loop spans 14 amino acids. Trimming at V came to 4 bases and at J to 0 bases, leaving 3 bases not matched to a gene. The CDR3 sequence: CASSYRGPSYEQYF. The CDR3 DNA is TGTGCCAGCAGCTACAGGGGTCCCTCCTACGAGCAGTACTTC. The full variable domain, with the rest looked up from reference TRBV7-2 and TRBJ2-7, is GAGVSQSPSNKVTEKGKDVELRCDPISGHTALYWYRQSLGQGLEFLIYFQGNSAPDKSGLPSDRFSAERTGGSVSTLTIQRTQQEDSAVYLCASSYRGPSYEQYFGPGTRLTVT.

This sequence joins TRBV7-2 and TRBJ2-7; perhaps TRBD1 as D (5 bases). Germline CDR1 reads SGHTA; CDR2 reads FQGNSA. The CDR3 length is 16 residues. With 4 bases removed from V and 4 bases from J, the gap between germline ends came to 20 bases. This CDR3 is CASSSRRMAGLYEQYF. The CDR3 region has the DNA TGTGCCAGCAGCTCCCGCCGGATGGCAGGGCTATACGAGCAGTACTTC. The entire variable domain, with the rest obtained from reference TRBV7-2 and TRBJ2-7, is as follows: GAGVSQSPSNKVTEKGKDVELRCDPISGHTALYWYRQSLGQGLEFLIYFQGNSAPDKSGLPSDRFSAERTGGSVSTLTIQRTQQEDSAVYLCASSSRRMAGLYEQYFGPGTRLTVT.

The chain uses TRBV9 and TRBJ2-7; 8 bases map to TRBD1. V was pared by 2 bases and J by 3 bases, with 4 bases of the junction left unmatched. Germline lookup yields CDR1 SGDLS and CDR2 YYNGEE. The CDR3 is 14 amino acids. In DNA form, the CDR3 reads TGTGCCAGCAGCGTCGGACAGGGCGACTACGAGCAGTACTTC. Translated: CASSVGQGDYEQYF.

The chain recombines TRBV28 with TRBJ1-2; maybe TRBD1 (5 bases). The CDR3 extends over 12 amino acids. The ends were cut back, 5 bases at V and 3 bases at J, with 7 bases in the middle. Germline-derived CDR1 and CDR2 are MDHEN and SYDVKM. Here the CDR3 DNA reads TGTGCCAGCAGTGAACAGGACTATGGCTACACCTTC. Translation gives CASSEQDYGYTF.

The chain joins TRBV4-1 to TRBJ2-1, with D possibly being TRBD2 (5 bases). Germline CDR1 and CDR2: MGHRA and YSYEKL. CDR3 length: 13 amino acids. V was cut by 2 bases and J by 7 bases, with 9 bases left in between. CDR3 sequence (DNA): TGCGCCAGCAGCCAAAGTCGAGGGAATGAGCAGTTCTTC. Protein: CASSQSRGNEQFF.